The 10 T cell receptor beta chains below were found in one sample sequenced in a study of cytomegalovirus exposure and HLA in healthy donors. The PCR contained 60 Vbeta and 13 Jbeta primers. TCRdb's copy holds only in-frame clones and misses some; the assay was immunoSEQ multiplex PCR. There are roughly 180,000 clones in the sample; around 82% occur only once, and 2% to 2.5% lies in the top ten. The sequencing input was PBMCs. The source is a young woman in good health and CMV-seropositive.

The J gene is TRBJ2-1, the V gene TRBV11-2, with 11 positions matching TRBD2. This CDR3 is 15 amino acids long. V was pared by 3 bases and J by 10 bases, with 8 bases of the junction left unmatched. Per the germline V gene, CDR1 is SGHAT and CDR2 is FQNNGV. For the CDR3, the DNA is TGTGCCAGCAGCTTTAGCGGGGGGGCCAGTTGGGAGCAGTTCTTC. It translates to CASSFSGGASWEQFF.

This clone is labeled medium-sized. This chain links TRBV6-4 with TRBJ2-3; 7 bases align to TRBD2. Trimming at V came to 6 bases and at J to 0 bases, leaving 6 bases not matched to a gene. The CDR3 spans 15 residues. Germline values: CDR1 MRHNA, CDR2 SNTAGT. This chain's CDR3 is CASSESGESTDTQYF. CDR3 sequence (DNA): TGTGCCAGCAGCGAAAGCGGGGAGAGCACAGATACGCAGTATTTT.

V usage is TRBV19 and J usage is TRBJ1-5, with 7 bases fitting TRBD1. Germline V lookup: CDR1 LNHDA, CDR2 SQIVND (reference sequence). The CDR3 consists of 13 residues. The trim removed 3 bases at V and 7 bases at J, leaving 3 bases unmatched. The CDR3 nucleotides are TGTGCCAGTAGTATCACAGGGGACCAGCCCCAGCATTTT. It yields the protein CASSITGDQPQHF.

This chain links TRBV11-2 with TRBJ2-7; TRBD2 agrees at 10 bases. J was trimmed by 10 bases and V by 5 bases; bases with no gene match: 8. The CDR3 consists of 13 residues. Germline V gene sequence: CDR1 SGHAT, CDR2 FQNNGV. The CDR3 DNA sequence: TGTGCCAGCAGCATCAGTACTAGCGGGGCCCAGTACTTC. Its translation is CASSISTSGAQYF.

V usage is TRBV19 and J usage is TRBJ1-2, with 8 bases matching TRBD1. The junction had 4 bases not matched to a gene; V was cut back by 2 bases and J by 2 bases. Germline loops: CDR1 LNHDA, CDR2 SQIVND (reference sequence). The CDR3 is made up of 15 amino acids. In nucleotides, the CDR3 is TGTGCCAGTAGTATATCTAGACAGGGGAACTATGGCTACACCTTC. The encoded protein is CASSISRQGNYGYTF.

The CDR3 spells CASSQPLEELNYGYTF. The DNA for the CDR3 is TGCGCCAGCAGCCAACCCCTTGAGGAACTTAACTATGGCTACACCTTC. The chain has TRBV4-1 and TRBJ1-2; unclear D gene. Germline assignment: CDR1 MGHRA and CDR2 YSYEKL. Between the trimmed V and J ends, which lost 2 bases and 1 base, there was a span of 14 bases. The CDR3 extends over 16 amino acids.

On this clone itself: The junction departs from germline at one end; a sequencing error may be responsible. The V gene is TRBV10-1, the J gene TRBJ2-4; a possible D gene is TRBD1 (6 bases). Germline V gives CDR1 WNHNN, CDR2 SYGVQD (reference sequence). This CDR3 is built from 12 residues. The CDR3 DNA sequence: TGCGCCAGGCGGACAGCTCCCATAATGTTGAACTTC. This codes for CARRTAPIMLNF.

This clone was picked up a small number of times. One junction end disagrees with the germline gene, perhaps due to a read error. The chain links TRBV7-9 to TRBJ1-2, with 7 nucleotides matching TRBD1. This CDR3 spans 14 amino acids. Germline V CDR1 and CDR2: SEHNR, FQNEAQ (reference sequence). The CDR3 coding sequence is TGTGCCAGCAGCGAACAGGGGAGAGGAGACAGCATTCCCTTC. Amino acid sequence: CASSEQGRGDSIPF.

The chain recombines TRBV2 with TRBJ1-5, with 9 bases lining up with TRBD1. CDR1 and CDR2 from the germline V gene are SNHLY and FYNNEI. The CDR3 sequence is 14 residues long. V shed 6 bases, J shed 4 bases, and the junction held 4 bases outside the gene matches. The CDR3 is CASRRDRDNQPQHF. The DNA of the CDR3 is TGTGCCAGCAGAAGGGACAGGGATAATCAGCCCCAGCATTTT.

The V and J genes are TRBV7-9 and TRBJ2-1, with TRBD1 matching 9 bases. The CDR3 runs to 15 residues. V lost 4 bases to trimming and J lost 8 bases; unmatched junction nucleotides: 9. Germline V gene data show CDR1 as SEHNR and CDR2 as FQNEAQ (reference sequence). This CDR3 is CASSWPGQGIDEQFF. The DNA for the CDR3 is TGTGCCAGCAGCTGGCCGGGACAGGGTATCGATGAGCAGTTCTTC.